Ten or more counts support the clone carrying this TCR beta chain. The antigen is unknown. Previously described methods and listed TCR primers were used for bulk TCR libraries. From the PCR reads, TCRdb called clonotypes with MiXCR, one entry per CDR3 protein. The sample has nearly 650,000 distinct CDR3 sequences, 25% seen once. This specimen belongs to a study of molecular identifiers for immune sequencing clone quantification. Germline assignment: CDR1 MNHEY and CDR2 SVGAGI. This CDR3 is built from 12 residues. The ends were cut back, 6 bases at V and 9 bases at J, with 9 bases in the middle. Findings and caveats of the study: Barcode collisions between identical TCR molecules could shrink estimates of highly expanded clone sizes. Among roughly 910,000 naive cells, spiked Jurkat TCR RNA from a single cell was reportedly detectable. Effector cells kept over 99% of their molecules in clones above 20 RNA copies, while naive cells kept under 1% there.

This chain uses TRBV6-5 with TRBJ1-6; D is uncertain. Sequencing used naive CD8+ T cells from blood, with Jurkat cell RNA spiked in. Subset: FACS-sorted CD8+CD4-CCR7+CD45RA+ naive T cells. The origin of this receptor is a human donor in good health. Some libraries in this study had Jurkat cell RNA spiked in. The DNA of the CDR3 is TGTGCCAGCAGAGACGGGATTTCACCCCTCCACTTT. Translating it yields CASRDGISPLHF.